This TCR beta chain was recovered during a study of identical twins. TCRdb re-analysed the 5' RACE reads in MiXCR, keeping a single row per CDR3 protein. The profile covers 450,000 or so distinct CDR3 sequences, with approximately 15% appearing a single time and over 0.5% taken by the ten largest. A few counts support this clonotype. The CDR3 spans 11 residues. Trimming stripped 4 bases from V and 2 bases from J, with 3 bases between. The germline gives CDR1 MNHNS, CDR2 SASEGT. The same specimen was also included in a second study, on yellow fever vaccine responses in identical twins.

The chain joins TRBV6-1 to TRBJ2-7; D ambiguous. The receptor was derived from a woman under 30 in good health. The sample taken for sequencing was CD4+ T cells sorted from blood. For the CDR3, the DNA is TGTGCCAGCAGTGGCCCCTACGAGCAGTACTTC. This sequence encodes CASSGPYEQYF.